This TCR beta chain was sequenced for a study of long-term antiretroviral therapy in people with HIV. It was version v3.0 of the immunoSEQ assay that was run at survey level. Only in-frame clones appear in the TCRdb table, and some are missing; sequencing was by immunoSEQ multiplex PCR. Of tens of thousands of clones in the sample, approximately 82% were seen once. Study results and limitations: Regardless of time point, clones expanded before ART dominated the repertoire. Diversity remained lower than transplant donor controls, even though it increased after ART. Dating from about 2003 to 2018, the blood was possibly obtained under older ART regimens. HIV repertoire CDR3 lengths ranged less widely than those of controls.

As for this clone: Antigen unknown.

The sample in question was unsorted PBMCs, obtained 0.2 years after starting antiretroviral therapy. The sequence was obtained from a woman under 40 with HIV.

The CDR3 DNA follows: TGTGCCAGCAGCCGACCAGGGGGCACTGGAAACACCATATATTTT. This codes for CASSRPGGTGNTIYF. This sequence joins TRBV5-4 and TRBJ1-3; 8 positions agree with TRBD1. V was clipped by 4 bases and J by 2 bases; unmatched bases: 5. The germline V gene has CDR1 SGHNT and CDR2 YYREEE (reference sequence). The CDR3 is 15 residues long.